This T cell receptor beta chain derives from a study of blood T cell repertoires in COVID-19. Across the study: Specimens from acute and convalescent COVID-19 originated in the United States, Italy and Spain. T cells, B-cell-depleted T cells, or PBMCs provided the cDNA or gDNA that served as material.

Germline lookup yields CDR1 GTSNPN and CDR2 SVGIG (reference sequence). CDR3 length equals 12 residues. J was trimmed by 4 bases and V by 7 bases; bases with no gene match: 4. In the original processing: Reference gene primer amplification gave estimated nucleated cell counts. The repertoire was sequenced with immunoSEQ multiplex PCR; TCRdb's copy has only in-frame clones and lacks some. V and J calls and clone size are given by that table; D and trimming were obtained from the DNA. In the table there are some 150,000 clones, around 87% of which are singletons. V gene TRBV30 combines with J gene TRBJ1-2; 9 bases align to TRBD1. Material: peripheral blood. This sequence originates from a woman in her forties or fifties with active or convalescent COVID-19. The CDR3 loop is CASDRGSYGYTF. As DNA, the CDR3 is TGTGCCTCGGACAGGGGCAGCTATGGCTACACCTTC.